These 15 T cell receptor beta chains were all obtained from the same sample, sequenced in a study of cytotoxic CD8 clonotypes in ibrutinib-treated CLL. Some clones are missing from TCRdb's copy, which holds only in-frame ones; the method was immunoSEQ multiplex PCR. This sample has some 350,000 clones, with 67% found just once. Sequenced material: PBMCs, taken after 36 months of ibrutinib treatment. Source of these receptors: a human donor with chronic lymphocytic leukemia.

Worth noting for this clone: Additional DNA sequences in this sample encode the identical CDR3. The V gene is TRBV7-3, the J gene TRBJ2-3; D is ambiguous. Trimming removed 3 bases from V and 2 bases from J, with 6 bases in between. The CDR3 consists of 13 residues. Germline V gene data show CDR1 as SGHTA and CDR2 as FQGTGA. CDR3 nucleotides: TGTGCCAGCAGCTTTGGCTACACAGATACGCAGTATTTT. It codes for CASSFGYTDTQYF. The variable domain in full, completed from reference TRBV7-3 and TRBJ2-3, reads GAGVSQTPSNKVTEKGKYVELRCDPISGHTALYWYRQSLGQGPEFLIYFQGTGAADDSGLPNDRFFAVRPEGSVSTLKIQRTERGDSAVYLCASSFGYTDTQYFGPGTRLTVL.

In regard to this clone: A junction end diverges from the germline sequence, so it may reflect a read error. CDR3 sequence (DNA): TGCGCCAGCAGTCAAGGCGCGGGAGCGTACGAGCAGTACTTC. Residues: CASSQGAGAYEQYF. V is TRBV4-1 and J is TRBJ2-7; TRBD2 matches at 7 bases. Germline CDR1 is MGHRA and CDR2 is YSYEKL. This CDR3 is 14 amino acids long.

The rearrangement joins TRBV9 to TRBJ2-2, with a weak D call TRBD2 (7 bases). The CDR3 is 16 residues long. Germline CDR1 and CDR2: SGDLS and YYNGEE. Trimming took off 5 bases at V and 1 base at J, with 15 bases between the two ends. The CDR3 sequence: CASRGASGENTGELFF. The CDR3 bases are TGTGCCAGCAGGGGGGCTAGCGGTGAGAACACCGGGGAGCTGTTTTTT.

The CDR3 DNA reads as TGTGCCAGCAGCAGACGTCCCTACGAGCAGTACTTC. Its protein product is CASSRRPYEQYF. This chain links TRBV13 with TRBJ2-7; D not certain. Germline values: CDR1 PRHDT, CDR2 FYEKMQ (reference sequence). With 5 bases removed from V and 2 bases from J, the gap between germline ends came to 7 bases. This CDR3 has 12 amino acids.

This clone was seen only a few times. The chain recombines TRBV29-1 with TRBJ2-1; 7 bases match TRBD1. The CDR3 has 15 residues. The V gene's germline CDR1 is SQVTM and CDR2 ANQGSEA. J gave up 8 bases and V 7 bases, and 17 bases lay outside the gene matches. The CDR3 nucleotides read TGCAGCGGGGAGACAGGGAAAGCCCCATTGGATGAGCAGTTCTTC. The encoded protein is CSGETGKAPLDEQFF.

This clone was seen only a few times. CDR3 bases: TGCGCCAGCAGTGAGTCAGTGGAGACCCAGTACTTC. Amino acid sequence: CASSESVETQYF. The gene calls are TRBV10-2 and TRBJ2-5, with D unresolved. This CDR3 is 12 amino acids long. Germline V CDR1 and CDR2: WSHSY, SAAADI. V lost 0 bases and J 5 bases, leaving 4 bases between the germline ends.

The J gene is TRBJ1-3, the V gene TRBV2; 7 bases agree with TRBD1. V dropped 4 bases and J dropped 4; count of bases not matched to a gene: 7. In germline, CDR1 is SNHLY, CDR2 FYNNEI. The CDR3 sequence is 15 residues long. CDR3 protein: CASSANRGLGNTIYF. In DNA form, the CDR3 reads TGTGCCAGCAGTGCTAATAGGGGGCTCGGAAACACCATATATTTT.

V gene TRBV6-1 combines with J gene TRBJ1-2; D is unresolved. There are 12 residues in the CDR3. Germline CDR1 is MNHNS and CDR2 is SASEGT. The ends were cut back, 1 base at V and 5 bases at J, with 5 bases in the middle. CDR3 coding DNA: TGTGCCAGCAGTGAAGGGGTGTATGGCTACACCTTC. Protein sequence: CASSEGVYGYTF.

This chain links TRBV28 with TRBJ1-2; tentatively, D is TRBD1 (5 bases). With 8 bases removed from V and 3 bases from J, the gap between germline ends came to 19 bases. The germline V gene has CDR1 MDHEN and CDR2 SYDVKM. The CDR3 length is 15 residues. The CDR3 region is CASAMSRRGHYGYTF. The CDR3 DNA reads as TGTGCCAGCGCGATGTCTCGCCGGGGACACTATGGCTACACCTTC.

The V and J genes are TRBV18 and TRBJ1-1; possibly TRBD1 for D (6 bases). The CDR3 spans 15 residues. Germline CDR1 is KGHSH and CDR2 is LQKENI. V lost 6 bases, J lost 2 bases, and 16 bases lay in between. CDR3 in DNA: TGTGCCAGCTCCCCCGGGCAGGGGCCTAACACTGAAGCTTTCTTT. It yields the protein CASSPGQGPNTEAFF.

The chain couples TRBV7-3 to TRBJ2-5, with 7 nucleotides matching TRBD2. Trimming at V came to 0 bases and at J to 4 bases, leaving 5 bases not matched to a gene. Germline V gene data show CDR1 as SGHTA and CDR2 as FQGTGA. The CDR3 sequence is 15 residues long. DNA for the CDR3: TGTGCCAGCAGCTTAACAGGGGAGGGGAGAGAGACCCAGTACTTC. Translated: CASSLTGEGRETQYF.

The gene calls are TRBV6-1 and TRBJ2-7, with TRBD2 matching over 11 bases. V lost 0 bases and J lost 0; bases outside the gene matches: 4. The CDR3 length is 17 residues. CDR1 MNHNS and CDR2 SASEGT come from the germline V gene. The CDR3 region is CASSEAATSGASYEQYF. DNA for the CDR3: TGTGCCAGCAGTGAAGCCGCGACTAGCGGGGCCTCCTACGAGCAGTACTTC.

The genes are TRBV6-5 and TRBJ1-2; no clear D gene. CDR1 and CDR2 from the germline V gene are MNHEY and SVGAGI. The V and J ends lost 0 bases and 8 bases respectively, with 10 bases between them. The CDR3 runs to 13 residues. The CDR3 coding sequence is TGTGCCAGCAGTTACTCGAGACAAAACGGCTACACCTTC. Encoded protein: CASSYSRQNGYTF.

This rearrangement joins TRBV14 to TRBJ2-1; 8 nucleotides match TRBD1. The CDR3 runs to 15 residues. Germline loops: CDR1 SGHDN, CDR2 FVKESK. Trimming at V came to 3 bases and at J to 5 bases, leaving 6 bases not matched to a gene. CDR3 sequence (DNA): TGTGCCAGCAGCCACGGGCAGGGGGCCAACAATGAGCAGTTCTTC. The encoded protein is CASSHGQGANNEQFF.

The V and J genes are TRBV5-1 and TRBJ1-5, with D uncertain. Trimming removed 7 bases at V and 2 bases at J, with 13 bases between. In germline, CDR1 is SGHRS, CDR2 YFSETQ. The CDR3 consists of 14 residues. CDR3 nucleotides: TGCGCCAGCGCTTTATCCGGGGGCAATCAGCCCCAGCATTTT. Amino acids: CASALSGGNQPQHF.